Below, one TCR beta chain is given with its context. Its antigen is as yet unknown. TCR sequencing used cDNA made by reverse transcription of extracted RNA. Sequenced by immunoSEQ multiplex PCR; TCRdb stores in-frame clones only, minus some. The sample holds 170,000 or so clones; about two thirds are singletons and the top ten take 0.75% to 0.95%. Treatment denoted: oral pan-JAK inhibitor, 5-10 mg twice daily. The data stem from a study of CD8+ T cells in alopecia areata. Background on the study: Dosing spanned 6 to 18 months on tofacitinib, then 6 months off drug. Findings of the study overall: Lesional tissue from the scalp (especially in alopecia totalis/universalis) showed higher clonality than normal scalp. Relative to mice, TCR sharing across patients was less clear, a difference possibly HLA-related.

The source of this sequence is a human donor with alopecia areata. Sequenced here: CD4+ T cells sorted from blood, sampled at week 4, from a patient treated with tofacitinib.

CDR3 DNA: TGTGCCAGCAGCGTAGACGGAGGGGACTATGGCTACACCTTC. This gives the protein CASSVDGGDYGYTF. The gene calls are TRBV9 and TRBJ1-2, with D tentatively TRBD1 (5 bases). Trimming removed 0 bases from V and 3 bases from J, with 9 bases in between. Germline V gene data show CDR1 as SGDLS and CDR2 as YYNGEE. There are 14 residues in the CDR3.